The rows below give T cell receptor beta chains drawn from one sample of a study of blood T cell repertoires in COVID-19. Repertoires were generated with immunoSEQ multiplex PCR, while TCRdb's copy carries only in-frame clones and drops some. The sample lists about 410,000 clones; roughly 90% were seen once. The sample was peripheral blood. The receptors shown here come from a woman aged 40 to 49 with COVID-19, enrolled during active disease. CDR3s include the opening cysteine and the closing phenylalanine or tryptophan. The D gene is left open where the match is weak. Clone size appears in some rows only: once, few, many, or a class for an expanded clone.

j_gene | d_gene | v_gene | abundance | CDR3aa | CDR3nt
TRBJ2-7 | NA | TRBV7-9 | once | CASSFRVYSYEQYF | TGTGCCAGCAGCTTCAGGGTGTACTCCTACGAGCAGTACTTC
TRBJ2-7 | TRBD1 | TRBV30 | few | CAWGDRSSYEQYF | TGTGCCTGGGGGGACAGGTCTAGCTACGAGCAGTACTTC
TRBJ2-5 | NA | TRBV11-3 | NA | CASSLGSGETQYF | TGTGCCAGCAGCTTAGGTAGCGGAGAGACCCAGTACTTC
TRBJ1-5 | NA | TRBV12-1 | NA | CASSPCLQPPQHF | TGTGCCAGCAGCCCTTGCTTACAACCGCCCCAGCATTTT
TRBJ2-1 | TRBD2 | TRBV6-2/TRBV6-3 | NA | CASSYPGLASRNEQFF | TGTGCCAGCAGTTACCCGGGACTAGCGAGCCGCAATGAGCAGTTCTTC
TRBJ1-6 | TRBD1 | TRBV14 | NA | CASSRTGGNSPLHF | TGTGCCAGCAGCCGGACAGGGGGAAATTCACCCCTCCACTTT
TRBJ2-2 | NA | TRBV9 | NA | CASSVGSRGVLELFF | TGTGCCAGCAGCGTAGGATCACGAGGTGTCTTGGAGCTGTTTTTT
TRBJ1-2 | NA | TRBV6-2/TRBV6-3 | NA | CASSYLQGLGGYTF | TGTGCCAGCAGTTACTTGCAGGGTCTCGGGGGCTACACCTTC
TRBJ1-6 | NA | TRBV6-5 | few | CATVGQLNSPLHF | TGTGCCACGGTAGGACAGCTAAATTCACCCCTCCACTTT
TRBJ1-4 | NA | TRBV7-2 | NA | CASSRTSADEKLFF | TGTGCCAGCAGCCGGACATCTGCTGATGAAAAACTGTTTTTT
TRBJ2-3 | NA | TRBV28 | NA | CASSPRLGTGRTDTQYF | TGTGCCAGCAGTCCACGACTAGGAACGGGACGCACAGATACGCAGTATTTT
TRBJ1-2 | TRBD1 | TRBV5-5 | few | CASSFRQGWNGYTF | TGTGCCAGCAGCTTCAGACAGGGATGGAATGGCTACACCTTC
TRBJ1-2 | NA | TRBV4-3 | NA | CASSQDYEGQGSFYGYTF | TGCGCCAGCAGCCAAGATTATGAAGGGCAGGGATCCTTCTATGGCTACACCTTC
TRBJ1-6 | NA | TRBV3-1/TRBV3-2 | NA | CASSPGGPHAIYNSPLHF | TGTGCCAGCAGCCCGGGGGGGCCTCACGCGATTTATAATTCACCCCTCCACTTT
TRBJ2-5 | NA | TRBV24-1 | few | CATSSAGGGGTQYF | TGTGCCACCAGTTCCGCAGGGGGCGGGGGGACCCAGTACTTC
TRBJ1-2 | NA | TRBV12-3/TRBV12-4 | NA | CASSLARYGYTF | TGTGCCAGCAGTTTAGCGCGTTATGGCTACACCTTC
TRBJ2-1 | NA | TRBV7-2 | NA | CASRRMSSYNEQFF | TGTGCCAGCCGCCGCATGAGCTCCTACAATGAGCAGTTCTTC
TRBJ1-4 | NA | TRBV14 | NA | CASSSRNIFATNEKLFF | TGTGCCAGCAGCTCGCGAAATATCTTCGCAACTAATGAAAAACTGTTTTTT
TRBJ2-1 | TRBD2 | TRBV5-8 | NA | CASSLSPGLAGGGNEQFF | TGTGCCAGCAGCCTATCGCCGGGACTAGCGGGAGGGGGCAATGAGCAGTTCTTC
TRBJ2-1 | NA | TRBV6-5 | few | CASTTTVYNEQFF | TGTGCCAGCACCACTACGGTCTACAATGAGCAGTTCTTC
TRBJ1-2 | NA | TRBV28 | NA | CASSLGVGYTF | TGTGCCAGCAGTTTGGGCGTGGGCTACACCTTC
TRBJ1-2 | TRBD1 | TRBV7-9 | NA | CASSLTPWTGATGGYGYTF | TGTGCCAGCAGCTTAACCCCATGGACAGGGGCCACCGGGGGATATGGCTACACCTTC
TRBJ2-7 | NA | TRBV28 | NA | CASSNQGSRFGYEQYF | TGTGCCAGCAGTAACCAGGGATCCCGTTTCGGTTACGAGCAGTACTTC
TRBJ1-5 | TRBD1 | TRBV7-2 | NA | CASSLGTGGGQPQHF | TGTGCCAGCAGCTTAGGGACAGGGGGCGGTCAGCCCCAGCATTTT
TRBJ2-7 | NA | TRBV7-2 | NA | CASSLRRDKFYEQYF | TGTGCCAGCAGCTTACGGAGGGATAAGTTCTACGAGCAGTACTTC
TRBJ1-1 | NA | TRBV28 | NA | CASSPRGGANTEAFF | TGTGCCAGCAGTCCCCGGGGGGGGGCGAACACTGAAGCTTTCTTT
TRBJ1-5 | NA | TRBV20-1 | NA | CSSGFSPQHF | TGCAGTTCCGGGTTCTCGCCCCAGCATTTT
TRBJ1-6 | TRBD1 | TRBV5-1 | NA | CASSPGQRDSPLHF | TGCGCCAGCAGCCCGGGACAGCGGGATTCACCCCTCCACTTT
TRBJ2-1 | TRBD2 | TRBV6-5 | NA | CASAKRREGNEQFF | TGTGCCAGCGCTAAGCGACGGGAGGGCAATGAGCAGTTCTTC
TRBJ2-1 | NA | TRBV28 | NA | CASSLSDGGLNEQFF | TGTGCCAGCAGTTTGTCAGACGGGGGACTCAATGAGCAGTTCTTC
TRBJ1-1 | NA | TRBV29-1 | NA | CSVGHLKDTEAFF | TGCAGCGTTGGACACCTTAAGGACACTGAAGCTTTCTTT
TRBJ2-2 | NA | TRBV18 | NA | CASSPLDPGELFF | TGTGCCAGCTCCCCCCTAGATCCCGGGGAGCTGTTTTTT
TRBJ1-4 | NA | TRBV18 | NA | CASSPGIPREKLFF | TGTGCCAGCTCACCCGGGATTCCGAGGGAAAAACTGTTTTTT